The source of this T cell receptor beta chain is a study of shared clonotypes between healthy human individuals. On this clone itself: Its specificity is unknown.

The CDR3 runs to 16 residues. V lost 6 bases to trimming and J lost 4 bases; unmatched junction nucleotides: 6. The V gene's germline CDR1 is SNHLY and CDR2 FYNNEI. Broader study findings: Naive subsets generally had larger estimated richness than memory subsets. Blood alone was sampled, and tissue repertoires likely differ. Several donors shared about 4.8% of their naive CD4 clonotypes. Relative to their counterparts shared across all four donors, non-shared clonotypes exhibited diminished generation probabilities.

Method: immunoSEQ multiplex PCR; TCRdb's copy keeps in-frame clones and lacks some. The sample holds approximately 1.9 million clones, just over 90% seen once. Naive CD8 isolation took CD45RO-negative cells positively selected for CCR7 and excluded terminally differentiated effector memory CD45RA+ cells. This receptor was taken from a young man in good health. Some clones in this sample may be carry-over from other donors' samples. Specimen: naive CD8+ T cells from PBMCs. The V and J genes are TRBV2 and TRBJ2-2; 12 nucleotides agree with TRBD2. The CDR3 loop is CASSAGLAGITGELFF. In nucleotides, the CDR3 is TGTGCCAGCAGCGCCGGACTAGCGGGAATCACCGGGGAGCTGTTTTTT.